This TCR beta chain was identified in a study of CXCR3-negative and CXCR3-positive naive CD8 T cells. Study overall: Per-library TRB read counts averaged about 1.5 +/- 0.3 million, adding up to some 150 million in total. Study findings and constraints: CXCR3-negative naive cells had less hydrophobic TRB CDR3s than did CXCR3-positive naive cells.

A remark on this clonotype: The antigen remains undetermined.

All TRB cDNA libraries came from 5' RACE performed with UMI labels. TCRdb reprocessed the 5' RACE reads, keeping one entry per CDR3 protein, no DNA. This sample contains more than 80,000 distinct CDR3 sequences. The study sorted every CD8+ T cell subset in triplicate at under 350,000 cells each. CD45RO-CCR7+CD27+CD95- characterized naive CD8+ T cells. The sample taken for sequencing was naive CXCR3+ CD8+ T cells from blood. As for subset: CD45RO-CCR7+CD27+CD95- naive CD8+ T cells expressing CXCR3 (TNR3+). The source is a human donor in good health. Some clones in this sample may be carry-over from other donors' samples.

CDR3 sequence: CASSYSRGLETQYF. This chain links TRBV6-6 with TRBJ2-5. The CDR3 consists of 14 residues. The V gene's germline CDR1 is MNHNY and CDR2 SVGAGI (reference sequence).